What follows are 31 T cell receptor beta chains derived from one specimen sequenced in a study of T cells after yellow fever vaccination. TCRdb called the 5' RACE reads again in MiXCR, with one record for every CDR3 protein. The sample records 450,000 to 650,000 distinct CDR3 sequences, 21% being singletons. This specimen consisted of PBMCs, obtained less than 25 days after the first yellow fever vaccination. These TCRs come from a man aged 18-30 years who received the YFV17D yellow fever vaccine.

This clonotype was counted a few times. The rearrangement uses TRBV29-1 and TRBJ1-1; tentatively, D is TRBD1 (5 bases). Trimming shortened V by 8 bases and J by 10 bases, and 23 bases separated the two germline ends. This CDR3 has 13 residues. The germline CDR1 and CDR2 sequences are SQVTM and ANQGSEA. The CDR3 region has the DNA TGCAGCTTCCGCGTTGGAGGAGCAGGGCGAGCTTTCTTT. The encoded protein is CSFRVGGAGRAFF. The full variable domain, rest sourced from reference TRBV29-1 and TRBJ1-1, is SAVISQKPSRDICQRGTSLTIQCQVDSQVTMMFWYRQQPGQSLTLIATANQGSEATYESGFVIDKFPISRPNLTFSTLTVSNMSPEDSSIYLCSFRVGGAGRAFFGQGTRLTVV.

The V call is TRBV24-1, the J call TRBJ1-2; 7 positions agree with TRBD1. The CDR3 sequence is 16 residues long. V was pared by 5 bases and J by 2 bases, with 10 bases of the junction left unmatched. CDR1 and CDR2 from the germline V gene are KGHDR and SFDVKD. Here the CDR3 DNA reads TGTGCCACCAGTGGGGTCACAGGGGATGGGAACTATGGCTACACCTTC. Its protein is CATSGVTGDGNYGYTF.

V and J are TRBV20-1 and TRBJ2-1; perhaps TRBD1 as D (6 bases). The germline gives CDR1 DFQATT, CDR2 SNEGSKA (reference sequence). Trimming shortened V by 2 bases and J by 0 bases, and 26 bases separated the two germline ends. This CDR3 is 20 amino acids long. CDR3 nucleotides: TGCAGTGCTAGACCCCCCTTCTTGTCAGGGGAATCTCCCTCCTACAATGAGCAGTTCTTC. Translated: CSARPPFLSGESPSYNEQFF.

The chain couples TRBV4-1 to TRBJ2-5; D remains unclear. V was pared by 2 bases and J by 5 bases, with 12 bases between. Germline V gene lookup returns CDR1 MGHRA and CDR2 YSYEKL. The CDR3 runs 14 residues. CDR3 DNA sequence: TGCGCCAGCAGCCAATTTCCTCATCGGGAGACCCAGTACTTC. Its translation is CASSQFPHRETQYF.

There are many counts of this clonotype. This chain links TRBV29-1 with TRBJ2-7; 9 bases are a match to TRBD1. V gave up 7 bases and J gave up 3 bases; unmatched junction bases: 10. The CDR3 consists of 14 residues. In germline, CDR1 is SQVTM, CDR2 ANQGSEA. CDR3 bases: TGCAGCGCTATACAACAGGGGGCTATCTACGAGCAGTACTTC. Its translation is CSAIQQGAIYEQYF.

The chain uses TRBV6-2 or TRBV6-3 and TRBJ1-1, with a weak D call TRBD1 (5 bases). This CDR3 is built from 12 residues. V lost 8 bases, J lost 4 bases, and 11 bases lay in between. Germline CDR1 MNHEY, CDR2 SVGEGT. CDR3 protein: CASGPGGTEAFF. In DNA, the CDR3 is TGTGCCAGCGGGCCCGGGGGCACTGAAGCTTTCTTT.

As for this clonotype: The germline gene is not matched at one end of the junction; a read error may be the cause. The chain recombines TRBV9 with TRBJ2-1; TRBD2 agrees at 8 bases. In germline, CDR1 is SGDLS, CDR2 YYNGEE. The CDR3 loop spans 15 amino acids. In DNA form, the CDR3 reads TGTACCAGCAGCCCGGGGGGGGTCTCCTACAATGAGCAGTTCTTC. Its protein product is CTSSPGGVSYNEQFF. The entire variable domain, with the rest obtained from reference TRBV9 and TRBJ2-1, is as follows: DSGVTQTPKHLITATGQRVTLRCSPRSGDLSVYWYQQSLDQGLQFLIQYYNGEERAKGNILERFSAQQFPDLHSELNLSSLELGDSALYFCTSSPGGVSYNEQFFGPGTRLTVL.

This clonotype was found a few times. The chain is built from TRBV4-1 and TRBJ2-5; D remains ambiguous. Germline assignment: CDR1 MGHRA and CDR2 YSYEKL. V was clipped by 4 bases and J by 3 bases, with 12 bases between them. The CDR3 is 14 residues long. This CDR3 is CASSPWNREETQYF. The CDR3 DNA follows: TGCGCCAGCAGCCCCTGGAACAGAGAAGAGACCCAGTACTTC.

The rearrangement uses TRBV6-2 or TRBV6-3 and TRBJ2-1; 12 nucleotides match TRBD2. V shed 6 bases and J 4 bases; nucleotides not matched to a gene: 10. The CDR3 runs 17 residues. Germline V gene lookup returns CDR1 MNHEY and CDR2 SVGEGT. CDR3 DNA: TGTGCCAGCAGCACTAGCGGGGGGCCTACAAGATACAATGAGCAGTTCTTC. Its translation is CASSTSGGPTRYNEQFF.

This clonotype has at least ten counts. The chain carries TRBV7-9 and TRBJ2-7, with TRBD1 matching over 9 bases. The CDR3 runs to 16 residues. CDR1 and CDR2 from the germline V gene are SEHNR and FQNEAQ (reference sequence). The junction had 13 bases not matched to a gene; V was cut back by 7 bases and J by 3 bases. The CDR3 here is CASTLLLGQGSYEQYF. CDR3 DNA: TGTGCCAGCACGCTCCTTTTGGGACAGGGAAGCTACGAGCAGTACTTC.

The chain couples TRBV4-3 to TRBJ2-7; D call uncertain. Between the trimmed V and J ends, which lost 0 bases and 0 bases, there was a span of 9 bases. The CDR3 length is 15 residues. Looked up from germline, CDR1 is LGHNA and CDR2 is YSLEER. The CDR3 DNA reads TGCGCCAGCAGCCAAGATCATGGGTACTCCTACGAGCAGTACTTC. Protein product: CASSQDHGYSYEQYF.

The chain is built from TRBV12-3 or TRBV12-4 and TRBJ2-5; D uncertain. The germline V and J ends were trimmed by 6 bases and 1 base, with 9 bases remaining between them. This CDR3 spans 13 amino acids. The CDR3 DNA reads TGTGCCAGCAGGCCGGGCCTCCAAGAGACCCAGTACTTC. Translating gives CASRPGLQETQYF.

The V and J genes are TRBV5-1 and TRBJ2-1, with D possibly matching TRBD1 (6 bases). The CDR3 extends over 13 amino acids. The germline gives CDR1 SGHRS, CDR2 YFSETQ. V was trimmed by 5 bases and J by 6 bases, leaving 12 bases between them. The CDR3 protein is CASSLQGFNEQFF. CDR3 coding DNA: TGCGCCAGCAGTTTACAGGGATTCAATGAGCAGTTCTTC.

The CDR3 region has the DNA TGTGCCAGCTCACCTCTGGAAGGGGACAGACAATTTAATGAAAAACTGTTTTTT. It translates to CASSPLEGDRQFNEKLFF. The chain carries TRBV18 and TRBJ1-4; 7 nucleotides line up with TRBD1. The CDR3 spans 18 residues. In germline, CDR1 is KGHSH, CDR2 LQKENI. Trimming cost V 3 bases and J 4 bases; bases outside gene matches: 14.

In this sample, this clonotype turned up a few times. The J gene is TRBJ2-3, the V gene TRBV12-3 or TRBV12-4; weak D call: TRBD2 (5 bases). V lost 4 bases, J lost 2 bases, and 13 bases lay in between. This CDR3 spans 15 amino acids. The CDR3 DNA sequence: TGTGCCAGCAGTTCCGAGGGCCTCCACACAGATACGCAGTATTTT. It encodes CASSSEGLHTDTQYF.

There are many counts of this clonotype. The J gene is TRBJ2-2, the V gene TRBV7-9, with 7 bases fitting TRBD1. After removal of 6 bases from V and 3 bases from J, the junction contained 4 bases not matched to a gene. Germline lookup yields CDR1 SEHNR and CDR2 FQNEAQ (reference sequence). CDR3 length: 14 amino acids. In DNA form, the CDR3 reads TGTGCCAGCAGTTACGACAGGGACACCGGGGAGCTGTTTTTT. The encoded protein is CASSYDRDTGELFF.

This clonotype was counted between two and nine times. The V gene is TRBV29-1, the J gene TRBJ1-1, with D unclear. Germline V gene sequence: CDR1 SQVTM, CDR2 ANQGSEA. The CDR3 contains 13 residues. Deletions cut 4 bases from V and 2 bases from J, with 11 bases between. The CDR3 here is CSVVFGRNTEAFF. CDR3 sequence (DNA): TGCAGCGTTGTTTTCGGTAGAAACACTGAAGCTTTCTTT.

Only one count was recorded for this clonotype. The chain links TRBV2 to TRBJ2-1; unclear D gene. Per the germline V gene, CDR1 is SNHLY and CDR2 is FYNNEI. V lost 1 base and J lost 6, with 7 bases in between. There are 13 residues in the CDR3. For the CDR3, the DNA is TGTGCCAGCAGTGAAGTTCTAATCAATGAGCAGTTCTTC. Protein: CASSEVLINEQFF.

This chain links TRBV7-2 with TRBJ2-1, with D perhaps TRBD2 (6 bases). V dropped 6 bases and J dropped 4 bases, with 13 bases sitting between them. CDR3 size: 14 residues. Germline V gene data show CDR1 as SGHTA and CDR2 as FQGNSA. In DNA form, the CDR3 reads TGTGCCAGCAGGTGGCGGGACGCATACAATGAGCAGTTCTTC. Amino acids: CASRWRDAYNEQFF.

In this sample, this clonotype turned up once. This chain links TRBV4-1 with TRBJ1-5; maybe TRBD1 (5 bases). V lost 0 bases, J lost 6 bases, and 12 bases lay in between. Germline V lookup: CDR1 MGHRA, CDR2 YSYEKL. This CDR3 contains 15 residues. CDR3 amino acids: CASSQDRGGGQPQHF. CDR3 DNA: TGCGCCAGCAGCCAAGACCGGGGCGGAGGTCAGCCCCAGCATTTT.

The chain uses TRBV20-1 and TRBJ2-7; D may be TRBD1 or TRBD2 (5 bases each). Germline V lookup: CDR1 DFQATT, CDR2 SNEGSKA (reference sequence). V was cut by 5 bases and J by 3 bases, with 11 bases left in between. This CDR3 region has 12 residues. This CDR3 reads CSAPGTIYEQYF. Here the CDR3 DNA reads TGCAGTGCTCCCGGGACCATCTACGAGCAGTACTTC.

This clonotype has a handful of counts. The V gene is TRBV6-2 or TRBV6-3, the J gene TRBJ2-5, with D uncertain. V lost 7 bases to trimming and J lost 5 bases, with 14 bases between them. The CDR3 extends over 13 amino acids. The germline V gene has CDR1 MNHEY and CDR2 SVGEGT. DNA of the CDR3: TGTGCCAGCAATCTGGACGGTCTTGAGACCCAGTACTTC. It yields the protein CASNLDGLETQYF.

This rearrangement joins TRBV4-1 to TRBJ2-3; maybe TRBD2 (5 bases). The CDR3 has 13 amino acids. The germline V gene has CDR1 MGHRA and CDR2 YSYEKL. Trimming removed 10 bases from V and 2 bases from J, with 13 bases in between. The CDR3 sequence: CATGVLYTDTQYF. Here the CDR3 DNA reads TGCGCCACCGGGGTCCTATACACAGATACGCAGTATTTT.

The chain employs TRBV7-6 and TRBJ1-2; D is possibly TRBD1 (6 bases). This CDR3 spans 14 amino acids. Germline loops: CDR1 SGHVS, CDR2 FNYEAQ. Trimming removed 3 bases from V and 1 base from J, with 9 bases in between. The CDR3 nucleotides are TGTGCCAGCAGCTTGGGACACCTTAACTATGGCTACACCTTC. The encoded protein is CASSLGHLNYGYTF.

This clonotype was found a few times. This chain's CDR3 is CASSLPEGQNSPLHF. Here the CDR3 DNA reads TGCGCCAGCAGCTTGCCTGAGGGACAAAACTCACCCCTCCACTTT. The chain uses TRBV5-1 and TRBJ1-6, with D maybe TRBD1 (6 bases). The length of the CDR3 is 15 residues. Germline lookup yields CDR1 SGHRS and CDR2 YFSETQ. V lost 1 base and J lost 10, with 15 bases in between.

The chain recombines TRBV19 with TRBJ1-1, with D tentatively TRBD1 (5 bases). V was trimmed by 5 bases and J by 12 bases, leaving 22 bases between them. The length of the CDR3 is 14 residues. From germline, CDR1 is LNHDA and CDR2 SQIVND (reference sequence). The CDR3 loop reads CASSRTGAGQRTFF. As DNA, the CDR3 is TGTGCCAGTAGTCGAACCGGGGCAGGACAACGTACTTTCTTT.

A few counts support this clonotype. V gene TRBV6-1 combines with J gene TRBJ1-5; tentative D call: TRBD1 (5 bases). V shed 7 bases and J shed 4 bases, with 20 bases lying between them. Germline V gives CDR1 MNHNS, CDR2 SASEGT. The length of the CDR3 is 16 residues. The chain's CDR3 is CASTYLGRDANQPQHF. DNA of the CDR3: TGTGCCAGCACCTACCTAGGCCGGGACGCAAATCAGCCCCAGCATTTT.

This clonotype was seen a few times. The chain employs TRBV30 and TRBJ2-7; 7 positions agree with TRBD1. This CDR3 comprises 13 residues. Per the germline V gene, CDR1 is GTSNPN and CDR2 is SVGIG (reference sequence). V lost 2 bases to trimming and J lost 0 bases; unmatched junction nucleotides: 1. The CDR3 sequence: CAWSRQGSYEQYF. The CDR3, as DNA: TGTGCCTGGAGTCGACAGGGCTCCTACGAGCAGTACTTC.

This rearrangement joins TRBV2 to TRBJ2-1; D is unclear. CDR3 length: 14 residues. The V gene's germline CDR1 is SNHLY and CDR2 FYNNEI. V was trimmed by 3 bases and J by 6 bases, leaving 12 bases between them. In DNA, the CDR3 is TGTGCCAGCAGTGAGGAAGGTTTCGGCAATGAGCAGTTCTTC. This sequence encodes CASSEEGFGNEQFF.

The chain couples TRBV27 to TRBJ2-1, with TRBD1 identical over 9 bases. The ends lost 4 bases at V and 2 bases at J; junction bases unmatched: 9. This CDR3 contains 17 residues. The germline V gene encodes CDR1 MNHEY and CDR2 SMNVEV (reference sequence). CDR3 DNA: TGTGCCAGCAGTTCCCCCCCGGACAGGGGTCCCTACAATGAGCAGTTCTTC. The encoded protein is CASSSPPDRGPYNEQFF.

The chain carries TRBV7-3 and TRBJ2-6; 7 positions agree with TRBD1. Germline CDR1 SGHTA, CDR2 FQGTGA. Trimming at V came to 5 bases and at J to 2 bases, leaving 3 bases not matched to a gene. The CDR3 spans 15 residues. The CDR3 loop is CASSPGQPGANVLTF. The DNA of the CDR3 is TGTGCCAGCAGCCCGGGACAGCCTGGGGCCAACGTCCTGACTTTC.